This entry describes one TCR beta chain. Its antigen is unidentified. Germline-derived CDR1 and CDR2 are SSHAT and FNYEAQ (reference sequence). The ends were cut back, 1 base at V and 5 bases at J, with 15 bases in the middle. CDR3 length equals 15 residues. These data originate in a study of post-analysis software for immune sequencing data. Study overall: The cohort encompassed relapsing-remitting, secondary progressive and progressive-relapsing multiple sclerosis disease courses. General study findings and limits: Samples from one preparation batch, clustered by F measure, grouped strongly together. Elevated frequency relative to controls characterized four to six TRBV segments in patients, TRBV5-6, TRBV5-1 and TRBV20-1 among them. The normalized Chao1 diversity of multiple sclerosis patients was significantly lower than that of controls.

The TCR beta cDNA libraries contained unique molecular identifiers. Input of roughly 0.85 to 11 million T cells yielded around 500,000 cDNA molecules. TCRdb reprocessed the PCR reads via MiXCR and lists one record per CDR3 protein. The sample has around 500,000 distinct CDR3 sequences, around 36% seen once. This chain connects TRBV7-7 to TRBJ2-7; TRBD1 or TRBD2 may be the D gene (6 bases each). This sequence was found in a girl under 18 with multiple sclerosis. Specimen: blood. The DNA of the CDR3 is TGTGCCAGCAGCTTAGACGGGGGCAGTAGAGACGAGCAGTACTTC. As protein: CASSLDGGSRDEQYF.